The source of this T cell receptor beta chain is a study of T cell responses to AZD1222 COVID-19 vaccine. Study-wide results and caveats: The donor cohort was predominantly white British with a female majority, and clonal diversity may have been underestimated.

About this clone itself: Its antigen remains unidentified.

TCRdb keeps only in-frame clones here, not all; method: immunoSEQ multiplex PCR. The repertoire has 120,000 to 150,000 clones, about 93% of them found once; the top ten carry approximately 4%. Germline V gives CDR1 MDHEN, CDR2 SYDVKM. The CDR3 is made up of 17 amino acids. Trimming removed 3 bases at V and 7 bases at J, with 22 bases between. Sequences were derived from peripheral blood, sampled 28 days after the second AZD1222 dose. The chain combines TRBV28 with TRBJ1-5, with D possibly matching TRBD1 (6 bases). The clonotype comes from an adult who received the AZD1222 COVID-19 vaccine. The CDR3: CASSFPLGGGGDQPQHF. The CDR3 DNA follows: TGTGCCAGCAGTTTTCCCCTGGGAGGGGGAGGGGACCAGCCCCAGCATTTT. Complete variable domain (other parts from reference TRBV28 and TRBJ1-5): DVKVTQSSRYLVKRTGEKVFLECVQDMDHENMFWYRQDPGLGLRLIYFSYDVKMKEKGDIPEGYSVSREKKERFSLILESASTNQTSMYLCASSFPLGGGGDQPQHFGDGTRLSIL.